This paragraph reports one TCR beta chain. Germline and junction disagree at one end, which may indicate a read error. CDR3 length equals 15 residues. Germline CDR1 and CDR2: LGHNA and YSLEER. This sample was included in a study of T-cell reconstitution after alpha-beta-depleted transplantation in children. The TCRbeta library was prepared with unique molecular identifiers. TCRdb ran MiXCR on the PCR reads and lists one entry per CDR3 protein. This table has fewer than 550,000 distinct CDR3 sequences, approximately 10% appearing once. The TCR comes from a female patient between 2 and 15 years old who had a stem cell transplant for aplastic anemia, so the T cells may come from the graft donor. The chain employs TRBV4-3 and TRBJ2-7; 8 bases line up with TRBD2. This material consisted of PBMCs, mostly from graft donor cells, taken 180 days after TCRalphabeta/CD19-depleted stem cell transplant. The CDR3 coding sequence is TGCGCCAGCAGCCTAAGCGGGGGCTACTCCTACGAGCAGTGCTTC. This encodes CASSLSGGYSYEQCF.